Following are 13 T cell receptor beta chains from one sample sequenced in a study of shared clonotypes between healthy human individuals. Only in-frame clones appear in the TCRdb table, and some are missing; sequencing was by immunoSEQ multiplex PCR. The sample has approximately 600,000 clones, roughly 95% seen once; the top ten hold around 0.11%. Cells designated naive CD8 were CD45RO-negative and were positively selected for CCR7, with terminally differentiated effector memory CD45RA+ cells excluded. Sequencing was carried out using naive CD8+ T cells sorted from blood. These receptors all come from a woman between 25 and 40 years old in good health.

The chain has TRBV27 and TRBJ2-1; D gene uncertain. Trimming stripped 3 bases from V and 9 bases from J, with 6 bases between. Germline V gene sequence: CDR1 MNHEY, CDR2 SMNVEV (reference sequence). CDR3 size: 11 residues. Written as DNA, the CDR3 is TGTGCCAGCAGTTTTGGTGGTGAGCAGTTCTTC. Protein: CASSFGGEQFF.

V is TRBV30 and J is TRBJ2-5, with 13 bases identical to TRBD2. Germline trimming cut 7 bases from V and 0 bases from J; bases unmatched to any gene: 5. Per the germline V gene, CDR1 is GTSNPN and CDR2 is SVGIG (reference sequence). The CDR3 loop spans 15 amino acids. The CDR3 DNA follows: TGTGCCTCGGGACTAGCGGGAACGTACCAAGAGACCCAGTACTTC. This codes for CASGLAGTYQETQYF.

In DNA, the CDR3 is TGTGCCAGCAGTCAGGCGGCCGGGTGGGGTGAAAAACTGTTTTTT. It codes for CASSQAAGWGEKLFF. This rearrangement joins TRBV6-5 to TRBJ1-4; no reliable D call. V lost 5 bases to trimming and J lost 7 bases, with 17 bases between them. This CDR3 has 15 amino acids. Germline loops: CDR1 MNHEY, CDR2 SVGAGI.

The chain joins TRBV27 to TRBJ1-3; D is unresolved. V was cut by 7 bases and J by 3 bases, with 13 bases left in between. CDR1 and CDR2 (germline): MNHEY, SMNVEV (reference sequence). The CDR3 has 14 amino acids. The CDR3: CASMDGILGNTIYF. As DNA, the CDR3 is TGTGCCAGCATGGATGGGATTCTTGGAAACACCATATATTTT.

This chain joins TRBV6-1 and TRBJ1-1, with D possibly being TRBD1 (6 bases). Germline V gene lookup returns CDR1 MNHNS and CDR2 SASEGT. Trimming left V 4 bases short and J 3 bases short, with 15 bases between. The CDR3 is 15 residues long. The CDR3 here is CASSGTGTIDTEAFF. CDR3 DNA: TGTGCCAGCAGTGGAACAGGGACGATAGACACTGAAGCTTTCTTT.

This chain joins TRBV7-9 and TRBJ2-7; weak D call: TRBD1 (6 bases). The CDR3 loop spans 16 amino acids. The V end was cut by 5 bases, the J end by 7 bases, with 24 bases between. Looked up from germline, CDR1 is SEHNR and CDR2 is FQNEAQ (reference sequence). The CDR3 DNA reads TGTGCCAGCAGCGGTGGGACGTCGACAGGAATATGGGAGCAGTACTTC. Translated, it gives CASSGGTSTGIWEQYF.

V and J are TRBV13 and TRBJ2-7, with 9 bases that match TRBD1. CDR1 and CDR2 from the germline V gene are PRHDT and FYEKMQ (reference sequence). With V trimmed by 4 bases and J by 6 bases, 4 bases remained unmatched. The CDR3 loop spans 13 amino acids. The CDR3: CASSSGQGGEQYF. CDR3 sequence (DNA): TGTGCCAGCAGCTCGGGACAGGGAGGCGAGCAGTACTTC.

The chain has TRBV7-2 and TRBJ2-7; 9 bases line up with TRBD1. The germline CDR1 and CDR2 sequences are SGHTA and FQGNSA. The J segment lost 4 bases and the V segment lost 5 bases, leaving 12 bases of the junction unmatched. The CDR3 extends over 16 amino acids. The CDR3 spells CASSRGPGTGTYEQYF. CDR3 sequence (DNA): TGTGCCAGCAGCCGAGGACCCGGGACAGGGACATACGAGCAGTACTTC.

This clone was seen a handful of times. This specimen includes other DNA sequences encoding the same CDR3. The gene calls are TRBV28 and TRBJ2-7; TRBD1 aligns across 8 bases. J was trimmed by 4 bases and V by 4 bases; bases with no gene match: 0. The CDR3 loop spans 12 amino acids. Germline values: CDR1 MDHEN, CDR2 SYDVKM. The CDR3 reads CASSYRGYEQYF. The CDR3 DNA follows: TGTGCCAGCAGTTACAGGGGGTACGAGCAGTACTTC.

V is TRBV7-9 and J is TRBJ1-1; 10 bases are shared with TRBD1. CDR1 SEHNR and CDR2 FQNEAQ come from the germline V gene (reference sequence). The CDR3 spans 14 residues. J gave up 10 bases and V 4 bases, and 9 bases lay outside the gene matches. This CDR3 reads CASSSDRGVDGAFF. CDR3 nucleotides: TGTGCCAGCAGCTCGGACAGGGGGGTAGATGGAGCTTTCTTT.

The chain joins TRBV19 to TRBJ2-1, with TRBD2 identical over 7 bases. The CDR3 is made up of 16 amino acids. Germline CDR1 LNHDA, CDR2 SQIVND (reference sequence). V lost 7 bases, J lost 9 bases, and 18 bases stayed unmatched. CDR3 sequence (DNA): TGTGCCAGTACCCCCTTCAGGACTAGTAAGTTCGGTGAGCAGTTCTTC. This translates into CASTPFRTSKFGEQFF.

V usage is TRBV13 and J usage is TRBJ1-4; D perhaps matches TRBD1 (6 bases). Germline V lookup: CDR1 PRHDT, CDR2 FYEKMQ (reference sequence). Trimming took off 8 bases at V and 3 bases at J, with 13 bases between the two ends. This CDR3 is 14 amino acids long. The CDR3 coding sequence is TGTGCCAGCGGTGTTAGGGGGGCTAATGAAAAACTGTTTTTT. This translates into CASGVRGANEKLFF.

Here the CDR3 reads CASSLQGQGATDEQYF. The CDR3 bases are TGTGCCAGCAGCTTGCAGGGACAGGGGGCAACGGACGAGCAGTACTTC. The genes are TRBV7-2 and TRBJ2-5, with 12 bases lining up with TRBD1. The J call may be in error: the DNA end matches TRBJ2-7 better. Germline values: CDR1 SGHTA, CDR2 FQGNSA. The CDR3 consists of 16 residues.